This T cell receptor beta chain was obtained from a study of T cells in Graves' hyperthyroidism and ophthalmopathy. Patients counted as stable if ophthalmopathy did not develop within 18 months. Exclusion criteria comprised uncontrolled infection, other autoimmune disease, pregnancy or lactation. RNA transcripts gave rise to amplified TCR beta CDR3 regions. HTBI primers were the set used in a first-round RT-PCR of the TCR CDR3. TCRdb redid the calling of the multiplex PCR reads with MiXCR, one entry per CDR3 protein. The sample includes hundreds of thousands of distinct CDR3 sequences, just over 45% of them seen just once. The sample was peripheral blood or thyroid tissue (not recorded which). This receptor was taken from a woman in her late teens or twenties with Graves' hyperthyroidism.

CDR3 nucleotide sequence: TGTGCCACAACTAGCAGCTCCTACGAGCAGTACTTC. Amino acid sequence: CATTSSSYEQYF. The rearrangement links TRBV2 to TRBJ2-7; a weak D match, TRBD2 (6 bases). V was shortened by 10 bases and J by 0 bases, with 10 bases between the two germline ends. The CDR3 totals 12 residues. The germline CDR1 and CDR2 sequences are SNHLY and FYNNEI.